The 8 T cell receptor beta chains below were found in one sample sequenced in a study of cytomegalovirus exposure and HLA in healthy donors. With 60 Vbeta and 13 Jbeta primers, the PCR was carried out. Clones were read by immunoSEQ multiplex PCR, and TCRdb kept only the in-frame ones, dropping some. This sample contains around 40,000 clones. The sequenced sample was PBMCs. The receptors shown here come from a man younger than 40 in good health and CMV-seronegative.

This rearrangement joins TRBV7-8 to TRBJ2-7; D is ambiguous. CDR3 length equals 17 residues. Trimming cost V 1 base and J 2 bases, with 18 bases left between them. Germline CDR1 reads SGHVS; CDR2 reads FQNEAQ. The CDR3 DNA reads TGTGCCAGCAGCTTAGGTGCCGCCGGTAGTTTTCCCTACGAGCAGTACTTC. Translated: CASSLGAAGSFPYEQYF.

The chain carries TRBV27 and TRBJ1-2; 7 bases align to TRBD1. The CDR3 has 14 residues. The trim removed 5 bases at V and 5 bases at J, leaving 8 bases unmatched. Germline CDR1 reads MNHEY; CDR2 reads SMNVEV (reference sequence). As DNA, the CDR3 is TGTGCCAGCAGTCCCAGGCGACAGGGATATGGCTACACCTTC. It encodes CASSPRRQGYGYTF.

The chain is built from TRBV11-2 and TRBJ1-1; a weak D match, TRBD1 (5 bases). The CDR3 runs 14 residues. CDR1 is SGHAT, CDR2 FQNNGV, per germline. Trimming took 2 bases from V and 4 from J, leaving 11 bases between them. CDR3 sequence (DNA): TGTGCCAGCAGCTTATTGGCCGGGGGCACTGAAGCTTTCTTT. This codes for CASSLLAGGTEAFF.

V usage is TRBV11-2 and J usage is TRBJ2-7; TRBD2 aligns across 8 bases. Germline V gene lookup returns CDR1 SGHAT and CDR2 FQNNGV. The CDR3 sequence is 14 residues long. V gave up 1 base and J gave up 6 bases; unmatched junction bases: 5. The CDR3 sequence is CASSLAGGPGEQYF. Written as DNA, the CDR3 is TGTGCCAGCAGCTTAGCGGGAGGGCCAGGCGAGCAGTACTTC.

The V gene is TRBV7-3, the J gene TRBJ2-7, with no clear D. The V gene's germline CDR1 is SGHTA and CDR2 FQGTGA. The CDR3 runs 15 residues. Trimming took off 2 bases at V and 0 bases at J, with 11 bases between the two ends. In DNA, the CDR3 is TGTGCCAGCAGCTTACCGACACAGAGCTCCTACGAGCAGTACTTC. This translates into CASSLPTQSSYEQYF.

The chain couples TRBV18 to TRBJ1-2; the match to TRBD1 covers 9 bases. V was clipped by 4 bases and J by 3 bases; unmatched bases: 9. Germline V CDR1 and CDR2: KGHSH, LQKENI. The CDR3 sequence is 16 residues long. The CDR3 sequence is CASSLSGTGRDYGYTF. The CDR3 DNA sequence: TGTGCCAGCTCACTCTCCGGGACAGGGCGCGACTATGGCTACACCTTC.

The gene calls are TRBV5-1 and TRBJ2-7; 10 bases align to TRBD2. V gave up 1 base and J gave up 2 bases; unmatched junction bases: 6. CDR1 is SGHRS, CDR2 YFSETQ, per germline. This CDR3 has 16 residues. The CDR3 nucleotides are TGCGCCAGCAGCTTGATGGGAACTAGCGGGACCTACGAGCAGTACTTC. Translated, it gives CASSLMGTSGTYEQYF.

The rearrangement uses TRBV6-1 and TRBJ1-1; TRBD1 matches at 9 bases. The germline gives CDR1 MNHNS, CDR2 SASEGT. With V trimmed by 4 bases and J by 0 bases, 3 bases remained unmatched. The CDR3 has 15 amino acids. This chain's CDR3 is CASSARDRVNTEAFF. As DNA, the CDR3 is TGTGCCAGCAGTGCCCGGGACAGGGTGAACACTGAAGCTTTCTTT.